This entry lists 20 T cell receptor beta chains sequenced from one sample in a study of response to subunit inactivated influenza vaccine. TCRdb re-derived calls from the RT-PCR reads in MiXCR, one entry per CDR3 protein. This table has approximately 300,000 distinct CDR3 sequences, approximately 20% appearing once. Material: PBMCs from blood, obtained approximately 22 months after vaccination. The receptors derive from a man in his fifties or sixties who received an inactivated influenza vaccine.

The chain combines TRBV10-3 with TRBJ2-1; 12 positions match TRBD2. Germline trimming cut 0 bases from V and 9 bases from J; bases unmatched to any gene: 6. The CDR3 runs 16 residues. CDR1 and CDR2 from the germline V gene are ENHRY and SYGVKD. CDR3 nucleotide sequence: TGTGCCATCAGTGAGTCGTCCCCTAGCGGGAGGGGTGAGCAGTTCTTC. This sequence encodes CAISESSPSGRGEQFF.

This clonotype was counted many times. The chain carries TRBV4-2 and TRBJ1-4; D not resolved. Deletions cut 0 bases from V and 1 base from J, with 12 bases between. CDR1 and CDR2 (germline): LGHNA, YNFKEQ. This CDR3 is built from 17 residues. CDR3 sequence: CASSQEAVRVTNEKLFF. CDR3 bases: TGTGCCAGCAGCCAAGAGGCCGTTCGGGTAACTAATGAAAAACTGTTTTTT.

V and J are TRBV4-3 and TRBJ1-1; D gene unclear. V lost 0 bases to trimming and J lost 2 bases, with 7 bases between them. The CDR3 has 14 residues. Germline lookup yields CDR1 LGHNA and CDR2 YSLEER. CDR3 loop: CASSQDADNTEAFF. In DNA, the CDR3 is TGCGCCAGCAGCCAAGATGCAGATAACACTGAAGCTTTCTTT.

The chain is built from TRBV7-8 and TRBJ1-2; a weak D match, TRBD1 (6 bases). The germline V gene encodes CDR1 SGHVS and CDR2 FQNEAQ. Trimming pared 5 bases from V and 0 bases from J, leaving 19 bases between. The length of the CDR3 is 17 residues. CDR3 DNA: TGTGCCAGCAGCCGTGGGACACGGATGCAAGCTAACTATGGCTACACCTTC. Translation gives CASSRGTRMQANYGYTF.

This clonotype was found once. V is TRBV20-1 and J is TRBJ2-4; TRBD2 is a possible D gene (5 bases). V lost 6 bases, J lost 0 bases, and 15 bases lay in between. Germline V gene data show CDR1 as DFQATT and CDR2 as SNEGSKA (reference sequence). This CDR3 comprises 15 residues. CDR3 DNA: TGCAGTGCGGCCACTAGGAATTTAGCCAAAAACATTCAGTACTTC. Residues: CSAATRNLAKNIQYF.

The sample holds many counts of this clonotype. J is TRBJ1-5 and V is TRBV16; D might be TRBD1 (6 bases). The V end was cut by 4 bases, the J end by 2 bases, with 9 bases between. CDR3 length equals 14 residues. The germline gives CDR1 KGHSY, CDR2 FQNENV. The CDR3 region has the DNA TGTGCCAGCAGCCGACGACAGGGCAATCAGCCCCAGCATTTT. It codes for CASSRRQGNQPQHF. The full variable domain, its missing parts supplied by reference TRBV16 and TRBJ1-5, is GEEVAQTPKHLVRGEGQKAKLYCAPIKGHSYVFWYQQVLKNEFKFLISFQNENVFDETGMPKERFSAKCLPNSPCSLEIQATKLEDSAVYFCASSRRQGNQPQHFGDGTRLSIL.

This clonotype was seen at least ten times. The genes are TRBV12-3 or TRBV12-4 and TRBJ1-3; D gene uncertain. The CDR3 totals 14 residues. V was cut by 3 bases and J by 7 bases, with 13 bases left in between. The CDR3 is CASSFGQVRNTIYF. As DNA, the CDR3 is TGTGCCAGCAGTTTCGGGCAGGTCCGCAACACCATATATTTT.

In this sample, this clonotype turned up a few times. CDR3 nucleotide sequence: TGTGCCAGCAGCTTACTGGTACATGAGCAGTTCTTC. Protein product: CASSLLVHEQFF. The chain employs TRBV7-8 and TRBJ2-1; D not certain. Trimming left V 2 bases short and J 8 bases short, with 7 bases between. Per the germline V gene, CDR1 is SGHVS and CDR2 is FQNEAQ. There are 12 residues in the CDR3.

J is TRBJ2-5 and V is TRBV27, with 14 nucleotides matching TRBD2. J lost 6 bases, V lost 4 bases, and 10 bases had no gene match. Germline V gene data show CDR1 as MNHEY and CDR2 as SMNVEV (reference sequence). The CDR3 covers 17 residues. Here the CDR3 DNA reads TGTGCCAGCAGTTCCCACATGGGACTAGCGGGGGTGCAGACCCAGTACTTC. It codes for CASSSHMGLAGVQTQYF.

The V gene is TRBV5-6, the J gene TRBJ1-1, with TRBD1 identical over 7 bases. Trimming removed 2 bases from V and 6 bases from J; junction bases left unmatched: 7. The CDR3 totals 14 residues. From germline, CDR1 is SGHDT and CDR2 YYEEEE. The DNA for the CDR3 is TGTGCCAGCAGCTTACCACAGGGGAGGGCTGAAGCTTTCTTT. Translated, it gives CASSLPQGRAEAFF.

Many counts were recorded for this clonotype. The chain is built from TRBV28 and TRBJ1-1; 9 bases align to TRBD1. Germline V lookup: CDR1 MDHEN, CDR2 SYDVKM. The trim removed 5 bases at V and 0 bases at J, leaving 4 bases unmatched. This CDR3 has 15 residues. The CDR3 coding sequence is TGTGCCAGCAGTCCCTGGGACAGGGTGAACACTGAAGCTTTCTTT. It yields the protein CASSPWDRVNTEAFF.

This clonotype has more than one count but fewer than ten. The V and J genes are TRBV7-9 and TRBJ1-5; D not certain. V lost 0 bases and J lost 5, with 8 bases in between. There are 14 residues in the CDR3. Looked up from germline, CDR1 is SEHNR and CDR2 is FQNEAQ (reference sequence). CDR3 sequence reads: CASSLAGNHQPQHF. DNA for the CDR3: TGTGCCAGCAGCTTAGCAGGTAACCATCAGCCCCAGCATTTT.

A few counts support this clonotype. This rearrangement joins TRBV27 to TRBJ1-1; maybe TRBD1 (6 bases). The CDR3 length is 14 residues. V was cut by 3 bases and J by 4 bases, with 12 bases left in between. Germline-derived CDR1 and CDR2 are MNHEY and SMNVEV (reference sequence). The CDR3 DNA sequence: TGTGCCAGCAGTTTGCGGGGGCTGGTCACTGAAGCTTTCTTT. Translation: CASSLRGLVTEAFF.

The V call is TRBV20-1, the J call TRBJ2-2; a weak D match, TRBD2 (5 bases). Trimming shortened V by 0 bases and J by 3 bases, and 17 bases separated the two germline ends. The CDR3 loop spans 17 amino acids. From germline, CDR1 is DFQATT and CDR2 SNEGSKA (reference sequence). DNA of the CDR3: TGCAGTGCTAGAGATCTAAGGGAGTCGATTTACACCGGGGAGCTGTTTTTT. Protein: CSARDLRESIYTGELFF.

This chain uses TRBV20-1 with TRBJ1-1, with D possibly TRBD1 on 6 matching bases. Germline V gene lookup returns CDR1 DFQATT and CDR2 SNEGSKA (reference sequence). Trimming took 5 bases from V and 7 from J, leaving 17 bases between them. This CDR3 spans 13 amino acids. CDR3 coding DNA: TGCAGTGCTGCTTCCTCGACAGGTCGTGAAGCTTTCTTT. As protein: CSAASSTGREAFF.

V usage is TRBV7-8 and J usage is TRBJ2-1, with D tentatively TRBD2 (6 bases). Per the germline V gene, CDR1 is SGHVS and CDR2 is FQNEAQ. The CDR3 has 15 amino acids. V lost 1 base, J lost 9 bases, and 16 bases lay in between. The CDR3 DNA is TGTGCCAGCAGCTTAGGTCGCGGGATAGAGGGTGAGCAGTTCTTC. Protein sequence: CASSLGRGIEGEQFF. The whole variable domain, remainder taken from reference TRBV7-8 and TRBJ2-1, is GAGVSQSPRYKVAKRGQDVALRCDPISGHVSLFWYQQALGQGPEFLTYFQNEAQLDKSGLPSDRFFAERPEGSVSTLKIQRTQQEDSAVYLCASSLGRGIEGEQFFGPGTRLTVL.

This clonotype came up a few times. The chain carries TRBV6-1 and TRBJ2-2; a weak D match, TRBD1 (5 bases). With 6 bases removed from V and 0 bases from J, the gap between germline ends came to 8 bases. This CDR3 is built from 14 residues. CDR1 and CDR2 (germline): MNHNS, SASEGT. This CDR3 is CASRPGTNTGELFF. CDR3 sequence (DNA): TGTGCCAGCAGACCAGGGACGAACACCGGGGAGCTGTTTTTT.

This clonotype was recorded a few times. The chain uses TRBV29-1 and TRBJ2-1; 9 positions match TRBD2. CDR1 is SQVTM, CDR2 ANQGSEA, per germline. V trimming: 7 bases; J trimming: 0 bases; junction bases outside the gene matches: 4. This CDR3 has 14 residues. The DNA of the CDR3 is TGCAGCGCCCATAGCGGGAGCTCCTACAATGAGCAGTTCTTC. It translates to CSAHSGSSYNEQFF.

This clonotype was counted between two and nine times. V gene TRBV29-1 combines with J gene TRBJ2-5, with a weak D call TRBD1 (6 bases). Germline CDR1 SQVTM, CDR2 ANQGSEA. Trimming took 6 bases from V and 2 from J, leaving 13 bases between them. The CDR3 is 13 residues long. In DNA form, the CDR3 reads TGCAGCGTCGCAGGACAGCAACAAGAGACCCAGTACTTC. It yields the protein CSVAGQQQETQYF.

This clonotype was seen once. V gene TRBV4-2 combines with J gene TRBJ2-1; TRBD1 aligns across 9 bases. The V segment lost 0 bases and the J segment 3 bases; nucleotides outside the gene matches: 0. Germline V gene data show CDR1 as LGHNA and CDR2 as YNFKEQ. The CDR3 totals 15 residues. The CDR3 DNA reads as TGTGCCAGCAGCCAAGAGGGACAGGGCTACAATGAGCAGTTCTTC. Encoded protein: CASSQEGQGYNEQFF.